The 21 T cell receptor beta chains in this list originate from one sample, sequenced in a study of blood T cell repertoires in COVID-19. Libraries were prepared by immunoSEQ multiplex PCR; TCRdb keeps only in-frame clonotypes and omits some of them. Found here are a few hundred thousand clones, 65% to 85% of them singletons; the top ten hold 7.4%. Sequencing was performed on PBMCs or T cells enriched from blood (not recorded which). All receptors derive from a woman aged 40 to 50 with acute COVID-19.

V is TRBV6-5 and J is TRBJ2-7; 7 bases align to TRBD1. The junction had 0 bases not matched to a gene; V was cut back by 0 bases and J by 4 bases. Per the germline V gene, CDR1 is MNHEY and CDR2 is SVGAGI. The CDR3 runs to 13 residues. As DNA, the CDR3 is TGTGCCAGCAGTTACTCGACAGGGTACGAGCAGTACTTC. Translation gives CASSYSTGYEQYF.

This chain links TRBV5-5 with TRBJ2-3; TRBD2 matches 13 bases. The CDR3 spans 16 residues. Germline V gene data show CDR1 as SGHKS and CDR2 as YYEKEE (reference sequence). V lost 4 bases and J lost 3; bases outside the gene matches: 5. CDR3 in amino acids: CASSLGLAGATDTQYF. The DNA of the CDR3 is TGTGCCAGCAGCCTAGGACTAGCGGGAGCGACAGATACGCAGTATTTT.

Concerning this clone itself: At the DNA level, this CDR3 is encoded by other sequences in the same sample as well. V and J are TRBV7-2 and TRBJ2-7; 7 positions match TRBD2. The germline V gene has CDR1 SGHTA and CDR2 FQGNSA. The CDR3 length is 15 residues. The ends lost 2 bases at V and 3 bases at J; junction bases unmatched: 7. CDR3 DNA: TGTGCCAGCAGCTTAACGGGAGGACACTTCTACGAGCAGTACTTC. As protein: CASSLTGGHFYEQYF. The entire variable domain, with the rest obtained from reference TRBV7-2 and TRBJ2-7, is as follows: GAGVSQSPSNKVTEKGKDVELRCDPISGHTALYWYRQSLGQGLEFLIYFQGNSAPDKSGLPSDRFSAERTGGSVSTLTIQRTQQEDSAVYLCASSLTGGHFYEQYFGPGTRLTVT.

The chain links TRBV3-1 (or the pseudogene TRBV3-2) to TRBJ2-6; D gene ambiguous. The length of the CDR3 is 14 residues. Germline-derived CDR1 and CDR2 are LGHDT and YNNKEL (reference sequence). Trimming took off 4 bases at V and 0 bases at J, with 4 bases between the two ends. CDR3 loop: CASSPNSGANVLTF. Here the CDR3 DNA reads TGTGCCAGCAGCCCAAACTCTGGGGCCAACGTCCTGACTTTC.

The genes are TRBV27 and TRBJ1-2, with 8 bases fitting TRBD1. Germline V gene sequence: CDR1 MNHEY, CDR2 SMNVEV (reference sequence). V lost 10 bases to trimming and J lost 10 bases; unmatched junction nucleotides: 8. This CDR3 has 11 amino acids. CDR3 protein: CATHRGSDYTF. DNA for the CDR3: TGTGCCACGCACAGGGGGAGCGACTACACCTTC.

The chain has TRBV10-3 and TRBJ2-2; a weak D match, TRBD2 (6 bases). This CDR3 region has 13 residues. Per the germline V gene, CDR1 is ENHRY and CDR2 is SYGVKD. V lost 5 bases to trimming and J lost 6 bases, with 10 bases between them. CDR3 in amino acids: CAISRGESGELFF. The CDR3 DNA reads TGTGCCATCAGTCGCGGGGAGTCCGGGGAGCTGTTTTTT.

V usage is TRBV18 and J usage is TRBJ1-4, with 9 bases that match TRBD1. The CDR3 totals 14 residues. The V gene's germline CDR1 is KGHSH and CDR2 LQKENI. Germline trimming cut 3 bases from V and 8 bases from J; bases unmatched to any gene: 4. The CDR3 loop is CASSPGQGREKLFF. CDR3 nucleotides: TGTGCCAGCTCACCCGGACAGGGGCGCGAAAAACTGTTTTTT. Looking up the rest from reference TRBV18 and TRBJ1-4 gives the full variable domain: NAGVMQNPRHLVRRRGQEARLRCSPMKGHSHVYWYRQLPEEGLKFMVYLQKENIIDESGMPKERFSAEFPKEGPSILRIQQVVRGDSAAYFCASSPGQGREKLFFGSGTQLSVL.

The chain is built from TRBV20-1 and TRBJ1-6, with unresolved D. Germline CDR1 and CDR2: DFQATT and SNEGSKA (reference sequence). The CDR3 extends over 11 amino acids. V lost 4 bases to trimming and J lost 8 bases, with 6 bases between them. The CDR3 loop is CSATPDSPLHF. CDR3 DNA: TGCAGTGCTACCCCTGATTCACCCCTCCACTTT.

This clone has just a few counts. The gene calls are TRBV21-1 and TRBJ1-5; TRBD1 is the table's D call and was not checked against the DNA. TRBV21-1 is a known pseudogene. The CDR3 contains 18 residues. The CDR3 is CASSKGGEGRAANQPQHF. CDR3 coding DNA: TGTGCCAGCAGCAAAGGCGGTGAAGGCAGGGCCGCCAATCAGCCCCAGCATTTT.

V and J are TRBV27 and TRBJ1-1; D remains ambiguous. CDR3 length equals 12 residues. V lost 3 bases and J lost 8, with 10 bases in between. The germline CDR1 and CDR2 sequences are MNHEY and SMNVEV (reference sequence). CDR3: CASSLTSGEAFF. For the CDR3, the DNA is TGTGCCAGCAGTTTGACGAGCGGCGAAGCTTTCTTT.

The CDR3 is CASSLDGRGEKLFF. The CDR3 DNA reads TGTGCCAGCAGCTTGGACGGGAGGGGTGAAAAACTGTTTTTT. The chain links TRBV7-2 to TRBJ1-4; D possibly corresponds to TRBD1 (5 bases). CDR1 is SGHTA, CDR2 FQGNSA, per germline. Trimming pared 3 bases from V and 7 bases from J, leaving 12 bases between. The CDR3 totals 14 residues.

V usage is TRBV2 and J usage is TRBJ1-2; D gene uncertain. CDR1 and CDR2 from the germline V gene are SNHLY and FYNNEI. The CDR3 consists of 14 residues. The ends were cut back, 1 base at V and 8 bases at J, with 14 bases in the middle. For the CDR3, the DNA is TGTGCCAGCAGTGAAGGAGGGAGATTGTGGGGCTACACCTTC. Translated: CASSEGGRLWGYTF.

The J gene is TRBJ2-3, the V gene TRBV5-1; 14 nucleotides match TRBD2. CDR3 length: 18 residues. The germline CDR1 and CDR2 sequences are SGHRS and YFSETQ. The V and J ends lost 4 bases and 0 bases, in that order; junction bases with no gene match: 7. The DNA for the CDR3 is TGCGCCAGCAGCAGGACTAGCGGGGGGCGTGCTAGCACAGATACGCAGTATTTT. It specifies CASSRTSGGRASTDTQYF.

The chain couples TRBV6-2 or TRBV6-3 to TRBJ2-3; the match to TRBD1 covers 9 bases. This CDR3 spans 14 amino acids. The junction had 3 bases not matched to a gene; V was cut back by 6 bases and J by 2 bases. Germline assignment: CDR1 MNHEY and CDR2 SVGEGT. The CDR3 is CASSRDRVTDTQYF. CDR3 bases: TGTGCCAGCAGCCGGGACAGGGTCACAGATACGCAGTATTTT.

This clone occurred a few times. V is TRBV30 and J is TRBJ1-4; D is ambiguous. Per germline, CDR1 GTSNPN and CDR2 SVGIG (reference sequence). The V and J ends lost 0 bases and 8 bases respectively, with 13 bases between them. The CDR3 loop spans 14 amino acids. For the CDR3, the DNA is TGTGCCTGGAGTGTCCCAACGGGGTCAGAAAAACTGTTTTTT. It codes for CAWSVPTGSEKLFF.

The gene calls are TRBV5-1 and TRBJ2-3, with 12 bases lining up with TRBD2. Germline V CDR1 and CDR2: SGHRS, YFSETQ. The length of the CDR3 is 16 residues. V gave up 4 bases and J gave up 6 bases; unmatched junction bases: 9. The CDR3 is CASSPSSGGAPDTQYF. The CDR3 nucleotides are TGCGCCAGCAGCCCTTCTAGCGGGGGGGCCCCGGATACGCAGTATTTT.

The V gene is TRBV3-1 (or the pseudogene TRBV3-2), the J gene TRBJ2-7, with D possibly TRBD1 on 5 matching bases. The CDR3 sequence is 17 residues long. Per germline, CDR1 LGHDT and CDR2 YNNKEL (reference sequence). Between the trimmed V and J ends, which lost 0 bases and 0 bases, there was a span of 15 bases. This chain's CDR3 is CASSQETGQGHSYEQYF. CDR3 DNA sequence: TGTGCCAGCAGCCAAGAAACAGGACAAGGACACTCCTACGAGCAGTACTTC.

J is TRBJ2-7 and V is TRBV29-1, with 9 bases that match TRBD1. Unmatched junction bases numbered 6, after V lost 4 bases and J lost 2 bases. The CDR3 runs 14 residues. Germline CDR1 and CDR2: SQVTM and ANQGSEA. CDR3 nucleotides: TGCAGCGTTGGGTGGGGACAGGGAGCCTACGAGCAGTACTTC. Translating it yields CSVGWGQGAYEQYF.

The V gene is TRBV9, the J gene TRBJ2-3; TRBD2 matches 13 bases. In germline, CDR1 is SGDLS, CDR2 YYNGEE. The CDR3 consists of 16 residues. J gave up 1 base and V 4 bases, and 3 bases lay outside the gene matches. The CDR3 DNA reads TGTGCCAGCAGCCCTGGACTAGCGGGAGGCACAGATACGCAGTATTTT. It codes for CASSPGLAGGTDTQYF.

The chain joins TRBV7-2 to TRBJ2-1, with 8 positions matching TRBD1. The junction had 12 bases not matched to a gene; V was cut back by 5 bases and J by 9 bases. The V gene's germline CDR1 is SGHTA and CDR2 FQGNSA. CDR3 length: 15 residues. The CDR3 nucleotides are TGTGCCAGCAGCCCCCAGGGGGCGGGCGGGCGTGAGCAGTTCTTC. Encoded protein: CASSPQGAGGREQFF. Full variable domain (missing parts from reference TRBV7-2 and TRBJ2-1): GAGVSQSPSNKVTEKGKDVELRCDPISGHTALYWYRQSLGQGLEFLIYFQGNSAPDKSGLPSDRFSAERTGGSVSTLTIQRTQQEDSAVYLCASSPQGAGGREQFFGPGTRLTVL.

This clone was picked up one time. Within the sample, other DNA sequences also encode this same CDR3. The V call is TRBV28, the J call TRBJ1-1, with D unresolved. The length of the CDR3 is 11 residues. Germline-derived CDR1 and CDR2 are MDHEN and SYDVKM. V gave up 6 bases and J gave up 6 bases, with 8 bases separating them. In DNA form, the CDR3 reads TGTGCCAGCAGAGGCAGGCCTGAAGCTTTCTTT. The encoded protein is CASRGRPEAFF.